The T cell receptor beta chain described here comes from a study of CD8 T cell repertoires and HIV-1 epitope variants. Concerning this clone itself: Its cognate antigen is unknown.

Clones were sequenced by immunoSEQ multiplex PCR, and TCRdb holds only the in-frame ones, with some missing. This table has 5,000 to 6,500 clones, 65% to 70% appearing once. CDR3 size: 15 residues. With 2 bases removed from V and 2 bases from J, the gap between germline ends came to 10 bases. The V gene's germline CDR1 is MNHEY and CDR2 SMNVEV (reference sequence). The sample taken for sequencing was cultured CD8+ T cells derived from PBMCs. The rearrangement joins TRBV27 to TRBJ2-1; D is unresolved. The clonotype was recovered from a male donor with HIV. CDR3 in amino acids: CASSLLENPYNEQFF. For the CDR3, the DNA is TGTGCCAGCAGTTTACTGGAGAACCCCTACAATGAGCAGTTCTTC.